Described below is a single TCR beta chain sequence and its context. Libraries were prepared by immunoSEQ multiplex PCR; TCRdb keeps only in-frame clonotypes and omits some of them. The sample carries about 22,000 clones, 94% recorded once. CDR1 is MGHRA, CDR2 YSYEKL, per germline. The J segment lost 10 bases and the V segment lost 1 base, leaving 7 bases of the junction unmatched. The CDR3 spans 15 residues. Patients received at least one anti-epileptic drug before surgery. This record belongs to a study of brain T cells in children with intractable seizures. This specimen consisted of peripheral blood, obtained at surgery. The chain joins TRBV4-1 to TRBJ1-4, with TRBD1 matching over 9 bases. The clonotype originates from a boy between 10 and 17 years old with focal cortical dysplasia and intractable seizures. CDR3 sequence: CASSQGDRGLGKLFF. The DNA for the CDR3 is TGCGCCAGCAGCCAAGGTGACAGGGGGTTGGGAAAACTGTTTTTT.